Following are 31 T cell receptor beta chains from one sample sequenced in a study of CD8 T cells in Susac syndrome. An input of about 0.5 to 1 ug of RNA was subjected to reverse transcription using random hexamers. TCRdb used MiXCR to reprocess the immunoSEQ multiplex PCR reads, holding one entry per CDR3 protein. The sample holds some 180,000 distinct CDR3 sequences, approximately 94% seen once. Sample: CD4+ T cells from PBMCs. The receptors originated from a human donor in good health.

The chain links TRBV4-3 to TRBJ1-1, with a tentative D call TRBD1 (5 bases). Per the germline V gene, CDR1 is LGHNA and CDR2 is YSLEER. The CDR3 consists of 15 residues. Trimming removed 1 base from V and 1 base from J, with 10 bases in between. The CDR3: CASSQVGLKNTEAFF. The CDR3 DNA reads TGCGCCAGCAGCCAAGTGGGGCTGAAGAACACTGAAGCTTTCTTT.

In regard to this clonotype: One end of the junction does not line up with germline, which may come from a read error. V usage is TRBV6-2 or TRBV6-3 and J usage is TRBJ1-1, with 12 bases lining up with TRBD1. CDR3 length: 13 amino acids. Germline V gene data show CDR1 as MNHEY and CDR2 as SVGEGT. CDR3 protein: CAGRDRGLTEAFF. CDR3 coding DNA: TGTGCCGGCAGGGACAGGGGGCTCACTGAAGCTTTCTTT.

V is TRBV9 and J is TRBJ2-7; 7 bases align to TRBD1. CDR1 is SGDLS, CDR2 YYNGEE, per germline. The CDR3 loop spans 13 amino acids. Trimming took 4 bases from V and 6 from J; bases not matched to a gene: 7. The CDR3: CASSTTGFSEQYF. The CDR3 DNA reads TGTGCCAGCAGCACGACAGGGTTTTCCGAGCAGTACTTC.

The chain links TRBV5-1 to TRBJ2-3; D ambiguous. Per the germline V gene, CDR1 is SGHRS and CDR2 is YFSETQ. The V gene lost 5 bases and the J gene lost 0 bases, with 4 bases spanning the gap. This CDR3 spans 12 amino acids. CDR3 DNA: TGCGCCAGCAGGTCGAGCACAGATACGCAGTATTTT. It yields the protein CASRSSTDTQYF.

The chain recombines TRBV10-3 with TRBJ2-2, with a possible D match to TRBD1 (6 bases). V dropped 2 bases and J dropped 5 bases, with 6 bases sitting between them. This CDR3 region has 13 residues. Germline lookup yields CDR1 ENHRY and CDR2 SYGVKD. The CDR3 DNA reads TGTGCCATCAGTGAGGGGACAACCGGGGAGCTGTTTTTT. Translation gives CAISEGTTGELFF.

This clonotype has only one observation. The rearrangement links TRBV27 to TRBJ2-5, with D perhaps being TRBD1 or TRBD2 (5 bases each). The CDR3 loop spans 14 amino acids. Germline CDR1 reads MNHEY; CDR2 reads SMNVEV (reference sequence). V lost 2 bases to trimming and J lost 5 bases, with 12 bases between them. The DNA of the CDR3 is TGTGCCAGCAGTTTAAGGGGTTGGAGGGAGACCCAGTACTTC. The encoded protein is CASSLRGWRETQYF.

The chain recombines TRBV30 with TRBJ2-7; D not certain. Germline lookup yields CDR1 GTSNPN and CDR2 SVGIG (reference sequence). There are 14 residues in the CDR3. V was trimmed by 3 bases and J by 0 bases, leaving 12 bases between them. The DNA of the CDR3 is TGTGCCTGGAGGATCAGCCACCTCTCCTACGAGCAGTACTTC. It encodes CAWRISHLSYEQYF.

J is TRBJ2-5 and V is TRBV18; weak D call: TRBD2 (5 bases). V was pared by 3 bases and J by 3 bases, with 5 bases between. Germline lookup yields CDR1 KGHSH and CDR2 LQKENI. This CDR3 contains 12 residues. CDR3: CASSPREETQYF. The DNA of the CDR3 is TGTGCCAGCTCACCGAGGGAAGAGACCCAGTACTTC.

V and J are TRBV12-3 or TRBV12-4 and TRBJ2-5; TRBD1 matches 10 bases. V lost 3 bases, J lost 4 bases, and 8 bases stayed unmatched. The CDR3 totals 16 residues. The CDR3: CASSFDRGLGLETQYF. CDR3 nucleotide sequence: TGTGCCAGCAGTTTCGACAGGGGGCTGGGGTTAGAGACCCAGTACTTC.

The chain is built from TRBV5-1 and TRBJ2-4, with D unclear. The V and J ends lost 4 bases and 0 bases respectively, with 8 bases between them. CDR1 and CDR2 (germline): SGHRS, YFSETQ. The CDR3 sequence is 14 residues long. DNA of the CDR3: TGCGCCAGCAGCCCGGAGCTAGCCAAAAACATTCAGTACTTC. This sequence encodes CASSPELAKNIQYF.

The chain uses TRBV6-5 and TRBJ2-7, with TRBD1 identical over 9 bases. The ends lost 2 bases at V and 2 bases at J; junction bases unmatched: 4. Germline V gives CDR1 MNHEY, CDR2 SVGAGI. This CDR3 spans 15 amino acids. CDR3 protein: CASSYKTGGAYEQYV. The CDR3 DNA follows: TGTGCCAGCAGTTACAAGACAGGGGGGGCCTACGAGCAGTACGTC.

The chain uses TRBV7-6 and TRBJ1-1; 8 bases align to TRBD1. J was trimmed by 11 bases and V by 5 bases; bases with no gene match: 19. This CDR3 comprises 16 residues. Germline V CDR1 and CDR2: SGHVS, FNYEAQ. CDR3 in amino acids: CASSIPPGQGGVDAFF. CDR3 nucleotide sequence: TGTGCCAGCAGCATACCCCCCGGACAGGGAGGGGTTGACGCTTTCTTT.

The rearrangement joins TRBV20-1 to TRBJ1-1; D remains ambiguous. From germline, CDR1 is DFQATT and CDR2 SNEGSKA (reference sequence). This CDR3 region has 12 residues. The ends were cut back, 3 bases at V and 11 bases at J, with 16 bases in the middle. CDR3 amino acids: CSARKESLGAFF. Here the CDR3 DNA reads TGCAGTGCTAGGAAAGAGAGCCTGGGTGCTTTCTTT.

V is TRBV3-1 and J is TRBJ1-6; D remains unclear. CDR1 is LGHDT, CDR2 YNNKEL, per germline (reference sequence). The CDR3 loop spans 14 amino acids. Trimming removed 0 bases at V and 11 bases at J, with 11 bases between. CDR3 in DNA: TGTGCCAGCAGCCAAGAGGCGGCAAGGACACCCCTCCACTTT. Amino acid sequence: CASSQEAARTPLHF.

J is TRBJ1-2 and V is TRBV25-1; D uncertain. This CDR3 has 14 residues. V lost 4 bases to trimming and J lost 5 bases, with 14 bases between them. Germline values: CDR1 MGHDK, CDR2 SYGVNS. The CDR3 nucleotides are TGTGCCAGCAGTGGAGTCCAGGAGAGGTATGGCTACACCTTC. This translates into CASSGVQERYGYTF.

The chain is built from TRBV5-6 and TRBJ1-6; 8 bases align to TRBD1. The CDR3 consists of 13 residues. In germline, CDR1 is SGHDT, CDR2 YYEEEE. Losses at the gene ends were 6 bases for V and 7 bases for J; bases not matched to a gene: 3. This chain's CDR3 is CASNGQGNSPLHF. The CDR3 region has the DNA TGTGCCAGCAACGGACAGGGAAATTCACCCCTCCACTTT.

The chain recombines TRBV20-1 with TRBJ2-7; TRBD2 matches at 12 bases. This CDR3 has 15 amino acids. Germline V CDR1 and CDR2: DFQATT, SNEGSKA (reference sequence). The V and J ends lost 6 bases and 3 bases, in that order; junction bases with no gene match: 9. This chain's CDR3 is CSARNLAGGNYEQYF. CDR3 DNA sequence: TGCAGTGCCCGCAACCTAGCGGGGGGGAACTACGAGCAGTACTTC.

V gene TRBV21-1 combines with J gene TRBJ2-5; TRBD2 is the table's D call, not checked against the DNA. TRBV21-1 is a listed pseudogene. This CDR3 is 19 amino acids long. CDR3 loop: CASSNRGLAGVSDQETQYF. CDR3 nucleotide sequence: TGTGCCAGCAGCAATCGAGGGTTAGCGGGGGTCTCCGACCAAGAGACCCAGTACTTC.

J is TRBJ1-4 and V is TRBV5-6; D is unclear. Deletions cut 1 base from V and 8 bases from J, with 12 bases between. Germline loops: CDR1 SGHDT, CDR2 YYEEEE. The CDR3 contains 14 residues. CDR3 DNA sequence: TGTGCCAGCAGCTTGCTTAATCAGGAAGAAAAACTGTTTTTT. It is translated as CASSLLNQEEKLFF.

CDR3 DNA: TGTGCCAGCAGTTTTCTCGCAGGTCCTAATGAAAAACTGTTTTTT. This encodes CASSFLAGPNEKLFF. This rearrangement joins TRBV28 to TRBJ1-4, with D unclear. With 3 bases removed from V and 3 bases from J, the gap between germline ends came to 11 bases. Germline lookup yields CDR1 MDHEN and CDR2 SYDVKM. The CDR3 is 15 amino acids.

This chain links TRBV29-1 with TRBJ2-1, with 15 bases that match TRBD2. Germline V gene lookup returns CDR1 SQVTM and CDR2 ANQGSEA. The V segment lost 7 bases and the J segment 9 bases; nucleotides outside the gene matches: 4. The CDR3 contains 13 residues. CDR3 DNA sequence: TGCAGCGGGACTAGCGGGGGGGCCGGTGAGCAGTTCTTC. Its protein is CSGTSGGAGEQFF.

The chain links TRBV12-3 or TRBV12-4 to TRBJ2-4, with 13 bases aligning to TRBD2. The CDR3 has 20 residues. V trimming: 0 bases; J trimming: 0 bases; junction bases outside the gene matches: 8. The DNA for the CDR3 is TGTGCCAGCAGTTTAGCGGAGCTGGGACTAGCGGGGATAGCCAAAAACATTCAGTACTTC. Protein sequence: CASSLAELGLAGIAKNIQYF.

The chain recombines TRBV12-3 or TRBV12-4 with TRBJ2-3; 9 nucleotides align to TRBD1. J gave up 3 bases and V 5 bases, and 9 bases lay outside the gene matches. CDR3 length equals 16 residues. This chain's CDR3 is CASSPNNRGPTDTQYF. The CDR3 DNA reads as TGTGCCAGCAGTCCTAACAACAGGGGGCCGACAGATACGCAGTATTTT.

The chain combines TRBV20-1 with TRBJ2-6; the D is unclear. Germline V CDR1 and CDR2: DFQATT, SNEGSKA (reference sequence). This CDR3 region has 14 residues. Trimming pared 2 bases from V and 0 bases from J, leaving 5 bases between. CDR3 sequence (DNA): TGCAGTGCTAGACTCCCCTCTGGGGCCAACGTCCTGACTTTC. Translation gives CSARLPSGANVLTF.

The CDR3 nucleotides are TGTGCCAGCAGTTATTTCTCACAGGGGAATTCACCCCTCCACTTT. Translating it yields CASSYFSQGNSPLHF. The chain couples TRBV6-6 to TRBJ1-6, with 7 nucleotides matching TRBD1. Germline V lookup: CDR1 MNHNY, CDR2 SVGAGI (reference sequence). The CDR3 is 15 residues long. V lost 3 bases to trimming and J lost 7 bases; unmatched junction nucleotides: 6.

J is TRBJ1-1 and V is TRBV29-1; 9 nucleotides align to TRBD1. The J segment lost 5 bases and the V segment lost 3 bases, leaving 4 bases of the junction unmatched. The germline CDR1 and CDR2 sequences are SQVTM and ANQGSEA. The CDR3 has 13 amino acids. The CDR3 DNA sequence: TGCAGCGTTGAGAGGGGACAGGGTACTGAAGCTTTCTTT. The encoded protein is CSVERGQGTEAFF.

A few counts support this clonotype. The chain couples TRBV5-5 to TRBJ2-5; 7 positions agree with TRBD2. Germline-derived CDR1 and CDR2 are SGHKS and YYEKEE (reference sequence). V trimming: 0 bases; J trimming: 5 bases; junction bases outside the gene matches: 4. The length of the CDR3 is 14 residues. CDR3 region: CASSLGSAGETQYF. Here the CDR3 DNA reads TGTGCCAGCAGCTTGGGGTCAGCGGGGGAGACCCAGTACTTC.

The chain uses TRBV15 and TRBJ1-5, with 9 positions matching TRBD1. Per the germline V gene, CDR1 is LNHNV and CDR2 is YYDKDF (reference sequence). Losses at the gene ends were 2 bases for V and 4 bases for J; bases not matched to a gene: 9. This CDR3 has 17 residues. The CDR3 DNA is TGTGCCACCAGCAGAACTCGGACAGGGGTAGGTAATCAGCCCCAGCATTTT. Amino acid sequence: CATSRTRTGVGNQPQHF.

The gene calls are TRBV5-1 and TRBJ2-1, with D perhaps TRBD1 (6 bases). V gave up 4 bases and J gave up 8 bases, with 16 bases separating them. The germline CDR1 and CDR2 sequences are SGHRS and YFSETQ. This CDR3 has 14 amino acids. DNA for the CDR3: TGCGCCAGCAGCCCCCTAACTACAGGGCATGAGCAGTTCTTC. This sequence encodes CASSPLTTGHEQFF.

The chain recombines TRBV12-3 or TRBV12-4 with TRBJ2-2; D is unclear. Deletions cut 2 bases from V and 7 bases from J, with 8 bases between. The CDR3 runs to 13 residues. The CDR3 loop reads CASSLTGGGELFF. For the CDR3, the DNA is TGTGCCAGCAGTTTAACTGGCGGCGGGGAGCTGTTTTTT.

The CDR3 sequence is CASSSLGGSWNSPLHF. The CDR3, as DNA: TGTGCCAGCAGCTCCCTTGGGGGGAGTTGGAATTCACCCCTCCACTTT. The V call is TRBV7-9, the J call TRBJ1-6; perhaps TRBD1 as D (5 bases). Trimming cost V 4 bases and J 7 bases, with 17 bases left between them. Germline V lookup: CDR1 SEHNR, CDR2 FQNEAQ (reference sequence). This CDR3 has 16 residues.